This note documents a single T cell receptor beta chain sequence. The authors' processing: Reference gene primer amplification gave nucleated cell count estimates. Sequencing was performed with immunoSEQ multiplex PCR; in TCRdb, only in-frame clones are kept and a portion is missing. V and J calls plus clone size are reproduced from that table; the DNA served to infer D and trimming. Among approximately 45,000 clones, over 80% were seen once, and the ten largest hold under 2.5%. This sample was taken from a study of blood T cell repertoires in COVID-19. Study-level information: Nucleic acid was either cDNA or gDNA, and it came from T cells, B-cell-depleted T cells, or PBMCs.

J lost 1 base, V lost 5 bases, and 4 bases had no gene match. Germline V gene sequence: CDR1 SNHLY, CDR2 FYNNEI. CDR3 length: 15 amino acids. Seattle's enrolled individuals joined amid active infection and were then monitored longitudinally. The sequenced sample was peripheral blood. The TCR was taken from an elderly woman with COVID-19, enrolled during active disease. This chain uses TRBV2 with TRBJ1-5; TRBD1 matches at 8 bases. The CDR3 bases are TGTGCCAGCAGTTTACAGGGGGGCAGCAATCAGCCCCAGCATTTT. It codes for CASSLQGGSNQPQHF.